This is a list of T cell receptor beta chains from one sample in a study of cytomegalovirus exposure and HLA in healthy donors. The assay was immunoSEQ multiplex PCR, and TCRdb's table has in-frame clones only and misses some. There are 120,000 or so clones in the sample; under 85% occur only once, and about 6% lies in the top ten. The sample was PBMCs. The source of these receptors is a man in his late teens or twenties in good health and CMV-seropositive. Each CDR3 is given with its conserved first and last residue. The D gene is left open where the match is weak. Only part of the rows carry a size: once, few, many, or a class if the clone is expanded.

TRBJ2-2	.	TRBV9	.	CASSVDGQGNTGELFF	TGTGCCAGCAGCGTAGATGGGCAGGGGAACACCGGGGAGCTGTTTTTT
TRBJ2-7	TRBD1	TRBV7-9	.	CASSGTGVSYEQYF	TGTGCCAGCAGCGGAACAGGGGTGTCCTACGAGCAGTACTTC
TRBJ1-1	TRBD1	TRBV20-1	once	CSALGDRGAFF	TGCAGTGCCCTAGGGGACAGGGGGGCTTTCTTT
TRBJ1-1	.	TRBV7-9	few	CASSPQGLRNTEAFF	TGTGCCAGCAGCCCGCAGGGGTTACGTAACACTGAAGCTTTCTTT
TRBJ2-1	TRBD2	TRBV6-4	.	CASSVFYPGGGGNEQFF	TGTGCCAGCAGTGTTTTTTATCCTGGCGGGGGAGGAAATGAGCAGTTCTTC
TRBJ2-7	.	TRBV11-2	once	CASSLDHSSYEQYF	TGTGCCAGCAGCTTAGATCACAGCTCCTACGAGCAGTACTTC
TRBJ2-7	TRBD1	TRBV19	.	CASSLGQGSYEQYF	TGTGCCAGTTCTCTGGGACAGGGCTCCTACGAGCAGTACTTC
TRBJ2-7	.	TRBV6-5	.	CASSYFSKPGEQYF	TGTGCCAGCAGTTACTTTTCGAAACCCGGCGAGCAGTACTTC
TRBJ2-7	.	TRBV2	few	CASSDALPTKYPVRPYEQYF	TGTGCCAGCAGTGATGCGTTGCCCACCAAGTACCCAGTGCGGCCCTACGAGCAGTACTTC
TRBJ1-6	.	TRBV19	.	CASTLGTGGQVALHF	TGTGCCAGTACCCTAGGAACAGGCGGTCAAGTGGCCCTCCACTTT
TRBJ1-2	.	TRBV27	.	CASSSSPGGKNYGYTF	TGTGCCAGCAGTTCCTCCCCGGGAGGGAAAAACTATGGCTACACCTTC
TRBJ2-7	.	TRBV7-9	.	CASSLDRETYEQYF	TGTGCCAGCAGCTTAGACAGGGAAACCTACGAGCAGTACTTC
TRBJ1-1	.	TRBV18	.	CASSPSEGTEAFF	TGTGCCAGCTCACCGTCCGAGGGCACTGAAGCTTTCTTT
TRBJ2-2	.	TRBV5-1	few	CASSRGTAGELFF	TGCGCCAGCAGCAGGGGGACGGCCGGGGAGCTGTTTTTT
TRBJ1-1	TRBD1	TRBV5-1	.	CASSPVGQGTEAFF	TGCGCCAGCAGCCCAGTGGGACAGGGCACTGAAGCTTTCTTT
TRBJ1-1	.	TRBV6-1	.	CASRPWQYQNTEAFF	TGTGCCAGCCGTCCCTGGCAATACCAGAACACTGAAGCTTTCTTT
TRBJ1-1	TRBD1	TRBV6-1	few	CASSDAGGTGGNTEAFF	TGTGCCAGCAGTGATGCGGGCGGGACAGGGGGCAACACTGAAGCTTTCTTT
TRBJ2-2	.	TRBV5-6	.	CASSRPIGELFF	TGTGCCAGCAGCCGCCCTATCGGGGAGCTGTTTTTT
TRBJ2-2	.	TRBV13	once	CASSSPGGELFF	TGTGCCAGCAGCTCCCCGGGGGGGGAGCTGTTTTTT
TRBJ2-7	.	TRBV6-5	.	CASTNGYFDEQYF	TGTGCCAGCACAAACGGGTACTTCGACGAGCAGTACTTC
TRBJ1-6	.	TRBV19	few	CASKKQSNSPLHF	TGTGCCAGTAAGAAACAATCTAATTCACCCCTCCACTTT
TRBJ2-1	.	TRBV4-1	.	CASSQGAAYNEQFF	TGCGCCAGCAGCCAAGGAGCGGCTTACAATGAGCAGTTCTTC
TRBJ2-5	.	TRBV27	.	CASSFVSGETQYF	TGTGCCAGCAGTTTTGTTAGCGGAGAGACCCAGTACTTC
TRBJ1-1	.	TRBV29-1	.	CSVGGGLNTEAFF	TGCAGCGTTGGCGGGGGACTGAACACTGAAGCTTTCTTT
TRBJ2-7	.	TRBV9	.	CASSVVDISYEQYF	TGTGCCAGCAGCGTAGTTGACATTTCCTACGAGCAGTACTTC
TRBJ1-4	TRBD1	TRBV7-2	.	CASSRDSEKLFF	TGTGCCAGCAGCAGGGACAGTGAAAAACTGTTTTTT
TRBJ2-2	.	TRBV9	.	CASSVWPGSGELFF	TGTGCCAGCAGCGTATGGCCCGGGTCCGGGGAGCTGTTTTTT
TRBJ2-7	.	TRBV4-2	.	CASSQVDGREYYEQYF	TGTGCCAGCAGCCAAGTGGATGGACGGGAATACTACGAGCAGTACTTC
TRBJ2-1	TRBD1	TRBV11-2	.	CASSSTRDREYNEQFF	TGTGCCAGCAGCTCTACCCGGGACAGGGAATACAATGAGCAGTTCTTC
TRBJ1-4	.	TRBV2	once	CASRGRPVMSF	TGTGCCAGCAGGGGGAGGCCAGTTATGAGTTTT
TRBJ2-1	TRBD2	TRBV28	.	CASSLSGSPPYNEQFF	TGTGCCAGCAGTTTAAGCGGGAGTCCCCCCTACAATGAGCAGTTCTTC
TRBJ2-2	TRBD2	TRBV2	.	CASSGLAGPQGGELFF	TGTGCCAGCAGCGGACTAGCAGGGCCGCAGGGCGGGGAGCTGTTTTTT
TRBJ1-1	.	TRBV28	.	CASSLWQGKGTEAFF	TGTGCCAGCAGTTTATGGCAGGGCAAAGGAACTGAAGCTTTCTTT
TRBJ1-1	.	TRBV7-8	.	CASSPGGDTEAFF	TGTGCCAGCTCCCCGGGGGGGGACACTGAAGCTTTCTTT
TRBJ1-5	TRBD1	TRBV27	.	CASSDPGTGSQPQHF	TGTGCCAGCAGTGACCCGGGGACAGGGAGTCAGCCCCAGCATTTT
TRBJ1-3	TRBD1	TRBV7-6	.	CASTPTGLTYSGNTIYF	TGTGCCAGCACCCCGACAGGGCTGACTTACTCTGGAAACACCATATATTTT
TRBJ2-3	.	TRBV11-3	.	CASSLMAGDTQYF	TGTGCCAGCAGCTTAATGGCAGGAGATACGCAGTATTTT
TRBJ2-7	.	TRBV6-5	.	CASSSGEGGAYEQYF	TGTGCCAGCAGCTCCGGAGAGGGGGGGGCCTACGAGCAGTACTTC
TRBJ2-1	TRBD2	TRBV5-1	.	CASSLAGTSATNEQFF	TGCGCCAGCAGCTTGGCCGGGACTAGCGCTACCAATGAGCAGTTCTTC
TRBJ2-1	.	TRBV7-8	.	CASSLTGVEGEQFF	TGTGCCAGCAGCTTAACGGGGGTAGAAGGTGAGCAGTTCTTC
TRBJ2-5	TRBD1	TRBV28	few	CASSLSGTGGEETQYF	TGTGCCAGCAGTTTATCCGGGACAGGGGGCGAAGAGACCCAGTACTTC
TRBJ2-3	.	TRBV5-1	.	CASSTQAGSGTDTQYF	TGCGCCAGCAGCACTCAGGCGGGGAGTGGGACAGATACGCAGTATTTT
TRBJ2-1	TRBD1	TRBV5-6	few	CASSRVGQGSYNEQFF	TGTGCCAGCAGTAGAGTAGGACAGGGCTCCTACAATGAGCAGTTCTTC
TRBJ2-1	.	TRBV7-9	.	CASSLGKTGTYNEQFF	TGTGCCAGCAGCTTAGGTAAGACAGGAACCTACAATGAGCAGTTCTTC
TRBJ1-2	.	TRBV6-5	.	CASRRLGARNYGYTF	TGTGCCAGCAGACGCCTAGGGGCGCGTAACTATGGCTACACCTTC
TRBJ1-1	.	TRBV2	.	CASRLRTAMNTEAFF	TGTGCCAGCAGACTCCGGACAGCTATGAACACTGAAGCTTTCTTT
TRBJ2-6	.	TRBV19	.	CASSITGANGLTF	TGTGCCAGTAGTATAACTGGGGCCAACGGCCTGACTTTC
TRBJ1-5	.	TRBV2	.	CASSESTGHVRNQPQHF	TGTGCCAGCAGTGAATCTACAGGGCACGTCCGCAATCAGCCCCAGCATTTT
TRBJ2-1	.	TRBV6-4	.	CAVRDSYNEQFF	TGTGCCGTCCGGGACTCTTACAATGAGCAGTTCTTC
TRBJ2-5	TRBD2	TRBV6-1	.	CASSEVGPGLAGVGETQYF	TGTGCCAGCAGTGAAGTGGGCCCGGGACTAGCGGGAGTAGGGGAGACCCAGTACTTC
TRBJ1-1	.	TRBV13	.	CASSLEWQFTEAFF	TGTGCCAGCAGCTTAGAATGGCAGTTCACTGAAGCTTTCTTT
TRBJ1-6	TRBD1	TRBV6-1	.	CASSEGWDRPYNSPLHF	TGTGCCAGCAGTGAAGGCTGGGACAGACCTTATAATTCACCCCTCCACTTT
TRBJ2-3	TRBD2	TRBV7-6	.	CASSLSGRWGTQYF	TGTGCCAGCAGCCTTAGCGGGAGGTGGGGTACGCAGTATTTT
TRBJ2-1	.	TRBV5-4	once	CASSLFAGAYNEQFF	TGTGCCAGCAGCTTGTTTGCAGGGGCCTACAATGAGCAGTTCTTC
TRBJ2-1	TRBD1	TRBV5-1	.	CASSTGQGAGNEQFF	TGCGCCAGCAGCACTGGACAGGGGGCTGGGAATGAGCAGTTCTTC
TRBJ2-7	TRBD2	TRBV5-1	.	CASSLLAGDSYEQYF	TGCGCCAGCAGCTTGCTCGCGGGAGATTCGTACGAGCAGTACTTC
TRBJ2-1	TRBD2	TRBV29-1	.	CSVEGGLAEYNEQFF	TGCAGCGTTGAAGGAGGACTAGCGGAATACAATGAGCAGTTCTTC
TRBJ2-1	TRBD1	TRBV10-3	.	CAILTGGNEQFF	TGTGCCATCCTGACAGGGGGTAATGAGCAGTTCTTC
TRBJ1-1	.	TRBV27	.	CASIGGGAATEAFF	TGTGCCAGCATTGGGGGGGGCGCGGCCACTGAAGCTTTCTTT